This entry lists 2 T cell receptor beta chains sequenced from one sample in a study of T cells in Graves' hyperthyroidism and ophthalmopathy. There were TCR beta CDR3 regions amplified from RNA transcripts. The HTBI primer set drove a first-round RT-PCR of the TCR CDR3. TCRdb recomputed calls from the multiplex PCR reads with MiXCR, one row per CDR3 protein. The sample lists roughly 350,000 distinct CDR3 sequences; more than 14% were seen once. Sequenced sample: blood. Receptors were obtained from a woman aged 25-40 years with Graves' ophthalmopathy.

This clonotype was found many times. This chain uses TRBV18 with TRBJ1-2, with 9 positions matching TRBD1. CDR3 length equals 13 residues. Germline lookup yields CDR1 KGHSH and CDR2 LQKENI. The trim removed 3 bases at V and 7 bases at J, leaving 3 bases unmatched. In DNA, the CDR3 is TGTGCCAGCTCACCCACAGGGGGCCCTGGCTACACCTTC. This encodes CASSPTGGPGYTF.

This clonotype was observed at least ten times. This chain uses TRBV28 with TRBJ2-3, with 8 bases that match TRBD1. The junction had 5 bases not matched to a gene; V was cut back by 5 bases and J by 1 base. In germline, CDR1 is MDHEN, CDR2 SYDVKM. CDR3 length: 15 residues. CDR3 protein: CASSTTGVGTDTQYF. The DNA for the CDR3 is TGTGCCAGCAGTACGACAGGGGTGGGCACAGATACGCAGTATTTT.